The T cell receptor beta chain under discussion was sequenced for a study of radiotherapy plus CTLA-4 blockade in lung cancer. Overall study results and limits: Radiotherapy was combined with ipilimumab, and tumor-derived TCR clones then expanded in blood. Best predicting response, reportedly, were early blood T cell clone dynamics, with interferon-beta.

V dropped 0 bases and J dropped 4; count of bases not matched to a gene: 4. The CDR3 spans 14 residues. Germline V gene data show CDR1 as SGHRS and CDR2 as YFSETQ. Method: immunoSEQ multiplex PCR; TCRdb's copy keeps in-frame clones and lacks some. Here the sample spans 70,000 to 95,000 clones, approximately 82% being singletons. To note about this clone: Antigen: not known.

Ipilimumab CTLA-4 blockade and focal radiation were given to patients with chemo-refractory metastatic non-small-cell lung cancer. This TCR was recovered from a human donor with non-small cell lung cancer that progressed on radiotherapy plus ipilimumab. The chain is built from TRBV5-1 and TRBJ2-7, with TRBD1 matching 7 bases. The starting material was peripheral blood, obtained from a patient treated with radiotherapy plus ipilimumab. The CDR3 coding sequence is TGCGCCAGCAGCTTGGCCGGGACAGAATACGAGCAGTACTTC. It is translated as CASSLAGTEYEQYF.